This is a list of T cell receptor beta chains from one sample in a study of cytomegalovirus exposure and HLA in healthy donors. Here immunoSEQ multiplex PCR was the method, and the copy in TCRdb shows in-frame clones only, minus some. The sample data list approximately 140,000 clones. Sequencing was performed on PBMCs. The receptors were gathered from a woman in her forties or fifties in good health and CMV-seronegative. CDR3s include the opening cysteine and the closing phenylalanine or tryptophan. A D gene is named only where the DNA matches it firmly.

J: TRBJ2-3; D: NA; V: TRBV5-4; CDR3: CASSLAPGITDTQYF; DNA: TGTGCCAGCAGCTTGGCCCCAGGGATCACAGATACGCAGTATTTT
J: TRBJ1-1; D: NA; V: TRBV7-8; CDR3: CASSLGSGATNTEAFF; DNA: TGTGCCAGCAGCTTAGGCTCAGGGGCTACGAACACTGAAGCTTTCTTT
J: TRBJ2-1; D: NA; V: TRBV11-2; CDR3: CASSLGHINEQFF; DNA: TGTGCCAGCAGCTTGGGACATATTAATGAGCAGTTCTTC
J: TRBJ2-5; D: TRBD2; V: TRBV4-1; CDR3: CASSQENLGGSPETQYF; DNA: TGCGCCAGCAGCCAGGAAAATCTGGGAGGGTCCCCAGAGACCCAGTACTTC
J: TRBJ2-7; D: TRBD1; V: TRBV6-5; CDR3: CASSYWTGISYEQYF; DNA: TGTGCCAGCAGTTACTGGACAGGGATTTCCTACGAGCAGTACTTC
J: TRBJ1-2; D: NA; V: TRBV5-1; CDR3: CASSVEGSSYYGYTF; DNA: TGCGCCAGCAGTGTTGAGGGTTCGTCCTACTATGGCTACACCTTC
J: TRBJ2-1; D: TRBD1; V: TRBV18; CDR3: CASSPRQGAYNEQFF; DNA: TGTGCCAGCTCACCACGACAGGGGGCCTACAATGAGCAGTTCTTC
J: TRBJ2-7; D: NA; V: TRBV28; CDR3: CASTRPDSLYEQYF; DNA: TGTGCCAGCACCCGGCCCGACTCTCTTTACGAGCAGTACTTC
J: TRBJ2-4; D: NA; V: TRBV7-2; CDR3: CASSNREIAKNIQYF; DNA: TGTGCCAGCAGCAACAGGGAAATAGCCAAAAACATTCAGTACTTC
J: TRBJ2-5; D: TRBD2; V: TRBV29-1; CDR3: CSAPMASGHQETQYF; DNA: TGCAGCGCCCCCATGGCTAGCGGTCACCAAGAGACCCAGTACTTC
J: TRBJ1-5; D: NA; V: TRBV19; CDR3: CASSMGQWDQPQHF; DNA: TGTGCCAGTAGTATGGGCCAGTGGGATCAGCCCCAGCATTTT
J: TRBJ1-4; D: TRBD1; V: TRBV6-4; CDR3: CASSDSRTGGVEKLFF; DNA: TGTGCCAGCAGTGACTCGCGGACAGGGGGAGTTGAAAAACTGTTTTTT
J: TRBJ1-4; D: NA; V: TRBV6-6; CDR3: CASSFLGITNEKLFF; DNA: TGTGCCAGCAGTTTCCTCGGGATTACCAATGAAAAACTGTTTTTT
J: TRBJ1-5; D: TRBD1; V: TRBV6-1; CDR3: CASSGEGTGLGQPQHF; DNA: TGTGCCAGCAGTGGGGAGGGGACAGGGTTGGGCCAGCCCCAGCATTTT
J: TRBJ2-6; D: TRBD2; V: TRBV5-4; CDR3: CASSLGLAENSGANVLTF; DNA: TGTGCCAGCAGCTTGGGACTAGCGGAAAACTCTGGGGCCAACGTCCTGACTTTC
J: TRBJ2-7; D: TRBD2; V: TRBV15; CDR3: CATSLRDYSYEQYF; DNA: TGTGCCACCAGCCTCCGGGACTACTCCTACGAGCAGTACTTC
J: TRBJ1-2; D: TRBD1; V: TRBV7-8; CDR3: CASSFTRTGSMGYTF; DNA: TGTGCCAGCAGCTTCACGAGGACAGGGAGCATGGGCTACACCTTC
J: TRBJ1-1; D: NA; V: TRBV5-6; CDR3: CASSLTVMNTEAFF; DNA: TGTGCCAGCAGCTTGACAGTCATGAACACTGAAGCTTTCTTT
J: TRBJ1-1; D: TRBD1; V: TRBV28; CDR3: CASSFGTGGSGTEAFF; DNA: TGTGCCAGCAGTTTCGGAACAGGGGGCAGCGGCACTGAAGCTTTCTTT
J: TRBJ1-5; D: TRBD1; V: TRBV30; CDR3: CAWTHRQGNQPQHF; DNA: TGTGCCTGGACCCACCGACAGGGGAATCAGCCCCAGCATTTT
J: TRBJ1-1; D: TRBD1; V: TRBV5-1; CDR3: CASSATGGVTSLTEAFF; DNA: TGCGCCAGCAGCGCCACAGGGGGCGTGACGTCGTTGACTGAAGCTTTCTTT
J: TRBJ1-4; D: NA; V: TRBV5-6; CDR3: CASSLSWGSSNEKLFF; DNA: TGTGCCAGCAGCTTGAGTTGGGGCAGCTCTAATGAAAAACTGTTTTTT
J: TRBJ2-7; D: TRBD1; V: TRBV6-5; CDR3: CASSRSRDRANEQYF; DNA: TGTGCCAGCAGTCGCAGCCGGGACAGGGCCAACGAGCAGTACTTC
J: TRBJ2-2; D: NA; V: TRBV6-5; CDR3: CASKPIPNTGELFF; DNA: TGTGCCAGCAAGCCCATCCCGAACACCGGGGAGCTGTTTTTT
J: TRBJ1-1; D: NA; V: TRBV9; CDR3: CASSSQGQNTEAFF; DNA: TGTGCCAGCAGCTCCCAGGGACAGAACACTGAAGCTTTCTTT
J: TRBJ2-7; D: NA; V: TRBV5-4; CDR3: CASSLTTSGYEQYF; DNA: TGTGCCAGCAGCTTGACGACAAGCGGCTACGAGCAGTACTTC
J: TRBJ2-7; D: NA; V: TRBV2; CDR3: CASIGGGLAGGDEQYF; DNA: TGTGCCAGCATAGGCGGGGGCCTAGCAGGGGGCGACGAGCAGTACTTC
J: TRBJ2-7; D: TRBD1; V: TRBV2; CDR3: CASSEEGTDFYEQYF; DNA: TGTGCCAGCAGTGAAGAGGGGACAGACTTCTACGAGCAGTACTTC
J: TRBJ2-5; D: NA; V: TRBV4-2; CDR3: CASSQERGARQTQYF; DNA: TGTGCCAGCAGCCAAGAGCGGGGAGCGAGGCAGACCCAGTACTTC
J: TRBJ2-1; D: TRBD2; V: TRBV11-3; CDR3: CASSSHPGGNEQFF; DNA: TGTGCCAGCAGCTCACACCCCGGGGGGAATGAGCAGTTCTTC
J: TRBJ2-3; D: TRBD2; V: TRBV7-2; CDR3: CASSARLAEYTDTQYF; DNA: TGTGCCAGCAGCGCCAGACTAGCGGAATACACAGATACGCAGTATTTT
J: TRBJ1-2; D: NA; V: TRBV4-1; CDR3: CASSQDQEYGYTF; DNA: TGCGCCAGCAGCCAAGATCAGGAATATGGCTACACCTTC
J: TRBJ2-1; D: NA; V: TRBV29-1; CDR3: CSVETGDYNEQFF; DNA: TGCAGCGTTGAAACGGGGGACTACAATGAGCAGTTCTTC
J: TRBJ2-1; D: NA; V: TRBV7-9; CDR3: CASSPSHEGQYYNEQFF; DNA: TGTGCCAGCAGCCCCTCACACGAGGGCCAGTACTACAATGAGCAGTTCTTC
J: TRBJ1-2; D: NA; V: TRBV7-2; CDR3: CASSFGSGGGGYTF; DNA: TGTGCCAGCAGCTTCGGTAGTGGGGGAGGCGGCTACACCTTC
J: TRBJ2-5; D: NA; V: TRBV20-1; CDR3: CSANRAETQYF; DNA: TGCAGTGCTAACAGGGCAGAGACCCAGTACTTC
J: TRBJ1-5; D: TRBD1; V: TRBV5-6; CDR3: CASSNRDREVQPQHF; DNA: TGTGCCAGCAGCAACCGGGACAGGGAGGTTCAGCCCCAGCATTTT
J: TRBJ2-7; D: NA; V: TRBV6-1; CDR3: CASDTGYEQYF; DNA: TGTGCCAGCGATACGGGCTACGAGCAGTACTTC
J: TRBJ1-5; D: TRBD1; V: TRBV5-1; CDR3: CASSFQTGGDNQPQHF; DNA: TGCGCCAGCAGCTTCCAAACAGGGGGTGACAATCAGCCCCAGCATTTT